These 30 T cell receptor beta chains share one sample of origin, sequenced in a study of blood T cell repertoires in COVID-19. Libraries were prepared by immunoSEQ multiplex PCR; TCRdb keeps only in-frame clonotypes and omits some of them. The sample contains 60,000 to 75,000 clones, 75% to 95% of which appear only once. What was sequenced was peripheral blood. Every receptor here comes from a man in his forties with COVID-19, enrolled during active disease.

The chain has TRBV7-2 and TRBJ2-1, with 11 positions matching TRBD2. The CDR3 is made up of 17 amino acids. The ends lost 5 bases at V and 7 bases at J; junction bases unmatched: 13. The germline V gene has CDR1 SGHTA and CDR2 FQGNSA. The CDR3 is CASSPTLSGGARNEQFF. The DNA for the CDR3 is TGTGCCAGCAGCCCTACCCTTAGCGGGGGGGCCAGGAATGAGCAGTTCTTC.

This chain joins TRBV6-6 and TRBJ1-2, with 7 bases identical to TRBD1. The CDR3 consists of 15 residues. V shed 5 bases and J 4 bases; nucleotides not matched to a gene: 10. CDR1 is MNHNY, CDR2 SVGAGI, per germline (reference sequence). CDR3 coding DNA: TGTGCCAGCAGTGCAAATCCGGGACAGCTCTATGGCTACACCTTC. It encodes CASSANPGQLYGYTF.

This chain connects TRBV4-1 to TRBJ2-7, with 12 bases fitting TRBD1. CDR1 is MGHRA, CDR2 YSYEKL, per germline. The CDR3 has 14 amino acids. Trimming cost V 4 bases and J 6 bases; bases outside gene matches: 4. The CDR3: CASSPRDRGLEQYF. The CDR3 DNA reads as TGCGCCAGCAGCCCCCGGGACAGGGGGCTCGAGCAGTACTTC.

The chain uses TRBV6-5 and TRBJ2-7; TRBD1 agrees at 7 bases. Germline V gene data show CDR1 as MNHEY and CDR2 as SVGAGI. This CDR3 has 12 residues. V was clipped by 4 bases and J by 4 bases; unmatched bases: 1. CDR3 nucleotides: TGTGCCAGCAGTTTGGGACAGTACGAGCAGTACTTC. This codes for CASSLGQYEQYF.

The rearrangement joins TRBV19 to TRBJ2-2, with D maybe TRBD1 (6 bases). V lost 6 bases and J lost 6, with 11 bases in between. CDR1 LNHDA and CDR2 SQIVND come from the germline V gene (reference sequence). The CDR3 is 13 amino acids. For the CDR3, the DNA is TGTGCCAGTAGGAGACAGGCGGCCGGGGAGCTGTTTTTT. Its translation: CASRRQAAGELFF.

The chain has TRBV27 and TRBJ1-2; 7 bases map to TRBD1. The length of the CDR3 is 15 residues. V lost 5 bases to trimming and J lost 4 bases; unmatched junction nucleotides: 10. Germline CDR1 and CDR2: MNHEY and SMNVEV (reference sequence). DNA of the CDR3: TGTGCCAGCAGTACCACAGGGGAAGGGGGCTATGGCTACACCTTC. It codes for CASSTTGEGGYGYTF.

This chain connects TRBV10-3 to TRBJ1-1, with D perhaps matching TRBD1 (6 bases). Germline V CDR1 and CDR2: ENHRY, SYGVKD. The V end lost 5 bases, the J end lost 6 bases, and 13 bases lay between the germline ends. This CDR3 has 13 amino acids. The chain's CDR3 is CAISHPRGPEAFF. In DNA, the CDR3 is TGTGCCATCAGTCACCCCAGGGGCCCTGAAGCTTTCTTT.

The chain links TRBV5-1 to TRBJ2-7; weak D call: TRBD2 (6 bases). V lost 3 bases and J 2 bases, leaving 15 bases between the germline ends. CDR1 and CDR2 from the germline V gene are SGHRS and YFSETQ. The CDR3 totals 15 residues. The DNA of the CDR3 is TGCGCCAGCAGCTATGAGGGAGGCCCCCCCTACGAGCAGTACTTC. Translation gives CASSYEGGPPYEQYF. Based on the CDR3 plus reference TRBV5-1 and TRBJ2-7, the full variable domain is KAGVTQTPRYLIKTRGQQVTLSCSPISGHRSVSWYQQTPGQGLQFLFEYFSETQRNKGNFPGRFSGRQFSNSRSEMNVSTLELGDSALYLCASSYEGGPPYEQYFGPGTRLTVT.

The gene calls are TRBV3-1 (or the pseudogene TRBV3-2) and TRBJ2-1; possible D gene TRBD2, 5 bases. This CDR3 spans 16 amino acids. CDR1 is LGHDT and CDR2 is YNNKEL in the germline V gene (reference sequence). V was trimmed by 4 bases and J by 6 bases, leaving 19 bases between them. The CDR3 loop reads CASSLRTGTSGNEQFF. CDR3 sequence (DNA): TGTGCCAGCAGCCTCCGGACGGGAACCTCAGGCAATGAGCAGTTCTTC.

As to this clone: The junction departs from the called germline gene at one end, perhaps through a read error. The gene calls are TRBV10-3 and TRBJ1-5, with D maybe TRBD1 (6 bases). The CDR3 length is 13 residues. Germline assignment: CDR1 ENHRY and CDR2 SYGVKD. CDR3 coding DNA: TGTGCCATCAGTCAACAGGGCAACCAGCCCCAGCATTTT. Protein: CAISQQGNQPQHF.

The V and J genes are TRBV5-6 and TRBJ2-2; TRBD2 aligns across 9 bases. The CDR3 contains 15 residues. Germline CDR1 and CDR2: SGHDT and YYEEEE. V lost 1 base to trimming and J lost 4 bases; unmatched junction nucleotides: 2. The CDR3 DNA follows: TGTGCCAGCAGCTTGAAGGGACTAGCCACCGGGGAGCTGTTTTTT. Protein sequence: CASSLKGLATGELFF.

The chain has TRBV28 and TRBJ1-5; perhaps TRBD1 as D (5 bases). Germline-derived CDR1 and CDR2 are MDHEN and SYDVKM. Deletions cut 3 bases from V and 0 bases from J, with 12 bases between. The CDR3 sequence is 16 residues long. Here the CDR3 DNA reads TGTGCCAGCAGTTTCAATCAGGGATATAGCAATCAGCCCCAGCATTTT. This translates into CASSFNQGYSNQPQHF.

The J gene is TRBJ1-1, the V gene TRBV7-8, with TRBD1 matching over 8 bases. Germline V gives CDR1 SGHVS, CDR2 FQNEAQ. V was pared by 5 bases and J by 3 bases, with 8 bases of the junction left unmatched. CDR3 length: 15 residues. Here the CDR3 DNA reads TGTGCCAGCAGCCCATCCCGGGACAGGCACACTGAAGCTTTCTTT. Protein product: CASSPSRDRHTEAFF.

The chain has TRBV6-5 and TRBJ2-7; TRBD2 might be the D (5 bases). Germline V gene lookup returns CDR1 MNHEY and CDR2 SVGAGI. The CDR3 runs 14 residues. V lost 7 bases, J lost 1 base, and 14 bases lay in between. CDR3 nucleotide sequence: TGTGCCAGCATTCACCCTGGACTTTCCTACGAGCAGTACTTC. It specifies CASIHPGLSYEQYF.

The CDR3 nucleotides are TGTGCCTGGAGTGTCTCGAGGGGACTAGGTCTTTCTTACAATGAGCAGTTCTTC. Translated, it gives CAWSVSRGLGLSYNEQFF. J is TRBJ2-1 and V is TRBV30, with 8 bases matching TRBD2. V dropped 0 bases and J dropped 4; count of bases not matched to a gene: 14. The CDR3 is 18 amino acids. Germline CDR1 reads GTSNPN; CDR2 reads SVGIG (reference sequence).

The rearrangement uses TRBV5-4 and TRBJ2-3; TRBD2 matches 9 bases. The V and J ends lost 0 bases and 3 bases, in that order; junction bases with no gene match: 8. This CDR3 region has 17 residues. Germline V gene lookup returns CDR1 SGHNT and CDR2 YYREEE (reference sequence). DNA of the CDR3: TGTGCCAGCAGCTTGGCCGGTAGCGGGGGCATTACAGATACGCAGTATTTT. It codes for CASSLAGSGGITDTQYF.

V usage is TRBV5-1 and J usage is TRBJ1-1, with D tentatively TRBD1 (5 bases). Trimming left V 3 bases short and J 3 bases short, with 12 bases between. Germline-derived CDR1 and CDR2 are SGHRS and YFSETQ. CDR3 length: 14 residues. The CDR3 sequence is CASSSTQGYTEAFF. The CDR3 nucleotides read TGCGCCAGCAGCTCAACGCAGGGTTACACTGAAGCTTTCTTT.

The chain links TRBV5-1 to TRBJ1-2; 9 nucleotides match TRBD1. The trim removed 8 bases at V and 0 bases at J, leaving 14 bases unmatched. Germline V gene lookup returns CDR1 SGHRS and CDR2 YFSETQ. The CDR3 covers 17 residues. DNA of the CDR3: TGCGCCAGTAGGGGGCCGGGACAGGGCACAGCTAACTATGGCTACACCTTC. Translated: CASRGPGQGTANYGYTF.

This clone was seen just once. J is TRBJ2-3 and V is TRBV28; TRBD1 matches 9 bases. The trim removed 2 bases at V and 4 bases at J, leaving 1 base unmatched. Germline V gene data show CDR1 as MDHEN and CDR2 as SYDVKM. The CDR3 consists of 14 residues. The CDR3 reads CASSLTGGPDTQYF. The CDR3 DNA is TGTGCCAGCAGTTTAACAGGGGGCCCAGATACGCAGTATTTT.

The chain employs TRBV30 and TRBJ2-1, with D possibly being TRBD1 (7 bases). The CDR3 covers 14 residues. Germline lookup yields CDR1 GTSNPN and CDR2 SVGIG (reference sequence). V gave up 2 bases and J gave up 5 bases, with 13 bases separating them. The CDR3 reads CAWSRRGPNNEQFF. CDR3 bases: TGTGCCTGGAGTAGGAGGGGGCCGAACAATGAGCAGTTCTTC. Looking up the rest from reference TRBV30 and TRBJ2-1 gives the full variable domain: SQTIHQWPATLVQPVGSPLSLECTVEGTSNPNLYWYRQAAGRGLQLLFYSVGIGQISSEVPQNLSASRPQDRQFILSSKKLLLSDSGFYLCAWSRRGPNNEQFFGPGTRLTVL.

The rearrangement uses TRBV2 and TRBJ2-4; a possible D gene is TRBD1 (5 bases). The CDR3 consists of 16 residues. The germline V gene encodes CDR1 SNHLY and CDR2 FYNNEI. V was trimmed by 3 bases and J by 5 bases, leaving 17 bases between them. CDR3 sequence: CASSELGRVGENIQYF. The CDR3 region has the DNA TGTGCCAGCAGTGAGTTGGGCAGGGTCGGCGAAAACATTCAGTACTTC.

The rearrangement joins TRBV7-6 to TRBJ1-3; 8 bases are a match to TRBD1. CDR3 size: 15 residues. Germline loops: CDR1 SGHVS, CDR2 FNYEAQ. Trimming at V came to 5 bases and at J to 4 bases, leaving 7 bases not matched to a gene. The CDR3 coding sequence is TGTGCCAGCAGCCCGTCTCCAGGGGGCGGAAACACCATATATTTT. It is translated as CASSPSPGGGNTIYF.

The J gene is TRBJ1-6, the V gene TRBV30; D gene ambiguous. The CDR3 has 17 amino acids. Trimming left V 0 bases short and J 0 bases short, with 12 bases between. CDR1 GTSNPN and CDR2 SVGIG come from the germline V gene (reference sequence). The CDR3 bases are TGTGCCTGGAGTGTATACAGCCAGAGCTCCTATAATTCACCCCTCCACTTT. Encoded protein: CAWSVYSQSSYNSPLHF.

The chain combines TRBV10-3 with TRBJ1-1; no definite D call. The germline V gene has CDR1 ENHRY and CDR2 SYGVKD. V lost 6 bases to trimming and J lost 1 base, with 12 bases between them. The CDR3 totals 14 residues. Here the CDR3 DNA reads TGTGCCATCAGAGCCTCTGCAGGGAACACTGAAGCTTTCTTT. Protein product: CAIRASAGNTEAFF.

The rearrangement uses TRBV25-1 and TRBJ2-2, with a weak D call TRBD1 (6 bases). This CDR3 has 14 residues. Per germline, CDR1 MGHDK and CDR2 SYGVNS. Trimming pared 3 bases from V and 8 bases from J, leaving 13 bases between. CDR3 region: CASSDPGEGGELFF. CDR3 nucleotide sequence: TGTGCCAGCAGTGACCCAGGGGAAGGTGGGGAGCTGTTTTTT.

Here the CDR3 reads CASSLQGSGELFF. CDR3 DNA sequence: TGCGCCAGCAGCTTACAGGGGTCTGGGGAGCTGTTTTTT. This chain uses TRBV5-1 with TRBJ2-2; 7 bases are shared with TRBD1. This CDR3 spans 13 amino acids. Germline V gene sequence: CDR1 SGHRS, CDR2 YFSETQ. After removal of 2 bases from V and 8 bases from J, the junction contained 3 bases not matched to a gene.

The V call is TRBV4-2, the J call TRBJ1-2, with TRBD1 identical over 7 bases. The V gene's germline CDR1 is LGHNA and CDR2 YNFKEQ. V lost 0 bases and J lost 4; bases outside the gene matches: 5. The CDR3 is made up of 15 amino acids. The chain's CDR3 is CASSQDWGQSYGYTF. In DNA, the CDR3 is TGTGCCAGCAGCCAAGATTGGGGACAGAGCTATGGCTACACCTTC.

The V call is TRBV6-1, the J call TRBJ2-7; TRBD2 might be the D (6 bases). CDR1 and CDR2 (germline): MNHNS, SASEGT. V lost 3 bases and J lost 0, with 9 bases in between. This CDR3 comprises 14 residues. The CDR3 spells CASSERRDSYEQYF. The CDR3 DNA reads as TGTGCCAGCAGTGAGAGGCGGGACTCCTACGAGCAGTACTTC.

The V and J genes are TRBV10-1 and TRBJ2-3, with D possibly TRBD1 on 6 matching bases. Germline lookup yields CDR1 WNHNN and CDR2 SYGVQD (reference sequence). V lost 0 bases to trimming and J lost 2 bases, with 9 bases between them. CDR3 size: 15 residues. DNA for the CDR3: TGCGCCAGCAGTGAGTCCAGGGGATTCACAGATACGCAGTATTTT. It encodes CASSESRGFTDTQYF.

This chain joins TRBV28 and TRBJ2-7; D ambiguous. V was cut by 5 bases and J by 6 bases, with 17 bases left in between. Germline V CDR1 and CDR2: MDHEN, SYDVKM. The CDR3 has 14 amino acids. The CDR3 DNA reads as TGTGCCAGCAGTCTCCCCCGAGAGGAAGGCGAGCAGTACTTC. Amino acid sequence: CASSLPREEGEQYF.